This T cell receptor beta chain was observed in a study of T cell changes during pregnancy in multiple sclerosis. Generated by immunoSEQ multiplex PCR, the TCRdb table keeps only in-frame clones and is missing some. The data hold tens of thousands of clones, with about 87% observed a single time. V was shortened by 4 bases and J by 2 bases, with 20 bases between the two germline ends. The CDR3 is 17 amino acids. In germline, CDR1 is MNHEY, CDR2 SMNVEV (reference sequence). V and J are TRBV27 and TRBJ2-5; tentative D call: TRBD1 (6 bases). The clonotype was recovered from a female donor with multiple sclerosis, enrolled in a pregnancy study. Sequenced here: CD4+ T cells from peripheral blood mononuclear cells, sampled in the second trimester of pregnancy. In DNA form, the CDR3 reads TGTGCCAGCAGTTCGAGGGTGAGTTGGACAGCACAAGAGACCCAGTACTTC. Translating it yields CASSSRVSWTAQETQYF.